The present T cell receptor (beta chain) was sequenced within a study of T cells after yellow fever vaccination. On the study more broadly: Libraries from low-cell-number fractions were prepared with the SMART-Seq v4 Ultra Low Input RNA kit. Regarding the study as a whole: Clonotype sharing between CD4 and CD8 compartments was small.

Germline CDR1 SGHDT, CDR2 YYEEEE. The CDR3 runs 14 residues. V lost 4 bases and J lost 4, with 14 bases in between. TCRdb re-called the 5' RACE reads with MiXCR, one entry per CDR3 protein. The table records about 300,000 distinct CDR3 sequences, approximately 10% of them present only once. This clonotype turned up a few times. Its matching antigen is unknown. The input for sequencing was CD4+ T cells sorted from PBMCs, taken 5 days after the yellow fever booster vaccination. This chain uses TRBV5-6 with TRBJ2-5; D is possibly TRBD2 (7 bases). The source is a man between 18 and 29 years old who received the YFV17D yellow fever vaccine. This CDR3 is CASSRQRGGETQYF. The DNA for the CDR3 is TGTGCCAGCAGCCGACAAAGGGGGGGAGAGACCCAGTACTTC.